This T cell receptor (beta chain) was documented in a study of CD8+CD57+ T cells in acquired aplastic anemia. Whole-study context: On average, sorted CD4+ and CD8+ cells gave around 3 ug of DNA. Study conclusions and caveats: Researchers report that 25 to 35 CD8+ CDR3 sequences appeared in both patients and controls.

Ten or more counts support this clonotype. The antigen is unknown. Profiling that covered TCR beta VDJ and CDR3 relied on genomic DNA as its template. MiXCR, applied by TCRdb to the reads, yields one record per CDR3 protein. The repertoire holds roughly 500,000 distinct CDR3 sequences, with around 30% as singletons. The CDR3 length is 15 residues. The trim removed 5 bases at V and 3 bases at J, leaving 3 bases unmatched. CDR1 is LNHDA and CDR2 is SQIVND in the germline V gene (reference sequence). All patients picked for sequencing had shown, by flow cytometry, an expansion of CD8+CD57+ cells. A severe acquired aplastic anemia diagnosis applied to all patients. Patient blood was sampled before any therapy had been received.

The receptor was isolated from a human donor with aplastic anemia. The chain carries TRBV19 and TRBJ2-1; 11 nucleotides line up with TRBD2. The specimen sequenced was sorted CD4+, CD8+, or CD8+CD57+ T cells (not recorded which) from PBMCs. Here the CDR3 reads CASSATSGNYNEQFF. CDR3 bases: TGTGCCAGTAGTGCGACTAGCGGGAACTACAATGAGCAGTTCTTC.